This T cell receptor (beta chain) was sequenced in a study of T cell responses to AZD1222 COVID-19 vaccine. Study conclusions and caveats: Vaccine-associated CD4 TCRs spanned spike, dominant at 160-218 and 743-854. The donors showed a predominance of white British ancestry and of females, with possible underestimation of clonal diversity. A rise in Spike-specific TCR breadth and depth followed two AZD1222 doses.

Repertoires were generated with immunoSEQ multiplex PCR, while TCRdb's copy carries only in-frame clones and drops some. Of 30,000 to 35,000 clones in the sample, around 78% are singletons; the top ten hold about 4%. Timing groups of about 4 and about 12 weeks for second doses were pooled. This clone came up a few times. Its antigen is unidentified. Trimming removed 1 base from V and 8 bases from J; junction bases left unmatched: 7. The CDR3 has 17 amino acids. CDR1 LGHDT and CDR2 YNNKEL come from the germline V gene (reference sequence). V is TRBV3-1 (or the pseudogene TRBV3-2) and J is TRBJ2-1; 14 bases agree with TRBD2. The source is an adult who received the AZD1222 COVID-19 vaccine. The sequenced sample was peripheral blood, obtained 28 days after the second AZD1222 dose. This CDR3 is CASSQGRLAGGHDEQFF. Written as DNA, the CDR3 is TGTGCCAGCAGCCAAGGTCGACTAGCGGGGGGGCACGATGAGCAGTTCTTC.